This record looks at one TCR beta chain sequence and its context. Its antigen is unknown. Base qualities are missing; no much larger clone stands one base away. The CDR3 regions of human TCRbeta chains were analyzed by immunosequencing. On the authors' methods: Repertoire TCRs were checked for matches against a reference library of SARS-CoV-2-specific TCRs that had been generated using the MIRA antigen-specificity platform. Breadth was defined as the fraction of unique TCRs that were SARS-CoV-2-associated, and depth was defined as the fraction of total T cells that were SARS-CoV-2-associated. Using the MIRA data, each spike-specific TCR was assigned both to the spike region to which the TCR was reactive and to a CD4 or CD8 class. Log10-transformed breadth and depth values were compared by one-way ANOVA with Sidak's multiple comparisons tests. Held by TCRdb, this immuneACCESS table contains in-frame sequences only and omits some clones. Under half of the omission traces to an unresolved V gene where checked; the cause of the rest is unknown. The DNA was the basis for D and trimming; V, J and clone size are from that table. The sample table contains about 86,000 clones; only one count was recorded for about 86% of them. The top ten constitute around a tenth of the sample.

According to the germline V gene (reference sequence), CDR1 reads PRHDT and CDR2 reads FYEKMQ. Compared with germline, V lacks 5 bases and J lacks 7 bases; bases without a gene match: 5. From its cysteine to its phenylalanine, the CDR3 spans 13 amino acids. Kept here is only the CDR3 DNA, which spans 39 bases and is read in frame from base 1. This entry comes from a study of T cell responses to AZD1222 COVID-19 vaccine (dated by TCRdb to the early 2020s). The study in broad terms: A total of about 230 trial participants underwent TCR sequencing, of whom 200 to 220 received two doses of AZD1222 and approximately 25 received two doses of the MenACWY control vaccine. Trial participants were enrolled into age subgroups of 18-55, 56-69 and 70-plus years, which contained about 150, 27 and 61 TCR-sequenced participants, respectively. Overall results and qualifications from the work: The vaccine-associated CD4 TCRs covered the entire spike protein, and the dominant responses fell in regions 160-218 and 743-854. Participants were mostly white British and included more females than males, and it was suggested by the authors that clonal diversity may have been underestimated. No day 14 peak-response samples were available, so repertoires were characterized only after the peak T cell response. Spike-specific TCR breadth and depth rose significantly after two AZD1222 doses compared with day 0 and with MenACWY recipients. In the small 56-69-year group, the increase in depth fell short of significance, most likely because of low power. Epitopes outside the regions mutated in the B.1.351 and B.1.1.7 variants were reportedly recognized by nearly half of the unique spike-specific TCRs. Only five to seven AZD1222 recipients were SARS-CoV-2 seropositive at baseline, limiting conclusions about previously exposed vaccinees.

The time point label on this specimen signifies: baseline before first vaccination. The intended sense of this specimen's treatment or condition label: meningococcal conjugate vaccine given as trial control. The vaccinee samples were drawn from two UK trials, COV001 and COV002, one of which was a single-blind randomized controlled phase 2/3 trial testing AZD1222 (ChAdOx1 nCoV-19) in healthy adults. For TCRbeta chain sequencing, PBMC samples were collected from trial participants at day 0 and at day 28 after the second dose. The material was peripheral blood, obtained on day 0 of MenACWY control vaccination. This sequence was found in an adult in good health. The rearranged segments are TRBV13 and TRBJ2-7; TRBD1 aligns with 10 central bases. The bases read TGTGCCAGCAGCAGACAGGGGGCGGGAGAGCAGTACTTC. Its translation reads: CASSRQGAGEQYF. With the portions outside the CDR3 filled from the reference TRBV13 and TRBJ2-7 genes, the complete variable region becomes AAGVIQSPRHLIKEKRETATLKCYPIPRHDTVYWYQQGPGQDPQFLISFYEKMQSDKGSIPDRFSAQQFSDYHSELNMSSLELGDSALYFCASSRQGAGEQYFGPGTRLTVT.